A single T cell receptor beta chain is shown here with its context. Its specificity is not known. These data originate in a study of T cell responses to AZD1222 COVID-19 vaccine. Study results and limitations: Mostly white British, mostly female donors; authors suggested clonal diversity may be underestimated.

Germline CDR1 SNHLY, CDR2 FYNNEI. The V end was cut by 6 bases, the J end by 0 bases, with 13 bases between. CDR3 size: 15 residues. Analysis merged second doses at about 4 or about 12 weeks. Measured with immunoSEQ multiplex PCR; TCRdb has only the in-frame clones, and not every one. Among 180,000 or so clones listed, roughly 90% were seen once. The sample was peripheral blood, taken 28 days after the second AZD1222 dose. The receptor comes from an adult who received the AZD1222 COVID-19 vaccine. The chain couples TRBV2 to TRBJ2-3; weak D call: TRBD1 (6 bases). The CDR3 loop reads CASRRQEISTDTQYF. DNA for the CDR3: TGTGCCAGCAGAAGACAGGAGATTAGCACAGATACGCAGTATTTT.